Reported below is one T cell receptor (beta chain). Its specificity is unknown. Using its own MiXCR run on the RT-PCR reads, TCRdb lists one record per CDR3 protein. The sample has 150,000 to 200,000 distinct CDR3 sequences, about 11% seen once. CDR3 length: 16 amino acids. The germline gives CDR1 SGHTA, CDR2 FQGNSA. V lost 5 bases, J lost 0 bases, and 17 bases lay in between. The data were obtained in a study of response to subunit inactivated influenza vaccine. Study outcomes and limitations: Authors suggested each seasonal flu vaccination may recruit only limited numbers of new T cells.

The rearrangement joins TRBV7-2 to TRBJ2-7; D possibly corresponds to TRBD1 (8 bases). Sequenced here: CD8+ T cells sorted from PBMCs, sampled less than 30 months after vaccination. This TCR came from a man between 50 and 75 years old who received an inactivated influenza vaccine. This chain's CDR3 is CASSPWTGRGSYEQYF. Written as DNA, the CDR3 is TGTGCCAGCAGCCCCTGGACAGGGAGGGGCTCCTACGAGCAGTACTTC.